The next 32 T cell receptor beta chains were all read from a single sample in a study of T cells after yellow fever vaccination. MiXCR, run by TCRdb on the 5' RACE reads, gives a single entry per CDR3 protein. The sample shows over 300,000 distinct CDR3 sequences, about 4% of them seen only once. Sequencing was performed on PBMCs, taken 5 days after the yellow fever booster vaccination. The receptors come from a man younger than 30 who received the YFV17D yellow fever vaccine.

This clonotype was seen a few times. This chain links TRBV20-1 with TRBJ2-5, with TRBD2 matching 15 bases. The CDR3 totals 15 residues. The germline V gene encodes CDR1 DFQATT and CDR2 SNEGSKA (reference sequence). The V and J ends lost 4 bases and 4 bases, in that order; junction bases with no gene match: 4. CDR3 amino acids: CSATGTSGGSETQYF. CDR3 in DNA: TGCAGTGCTACCGGGACTAGCGGGGGGTCAGAGACCCAGTACTTC.

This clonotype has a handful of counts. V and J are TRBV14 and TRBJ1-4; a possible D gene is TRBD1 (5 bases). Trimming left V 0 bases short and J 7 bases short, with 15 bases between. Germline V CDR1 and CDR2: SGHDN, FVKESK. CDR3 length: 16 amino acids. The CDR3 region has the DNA TGTGCCAGCAGCCAAGATTTGAGGGGAGGAGTTGAAAAACTGTTTTTT. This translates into CASSQDLRGGVEKLFF.

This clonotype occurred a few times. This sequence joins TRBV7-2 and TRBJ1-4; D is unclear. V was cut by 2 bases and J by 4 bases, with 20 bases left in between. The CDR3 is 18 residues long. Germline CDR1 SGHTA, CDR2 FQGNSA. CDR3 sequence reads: CASSLNPVFMRSNEKLFF. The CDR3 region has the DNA TGTGCCAGCAGCTTAAATCCTGTTTTTATGCGGAGTAATGAAAAACTGTTTTTT.

The CDR3 DNA follows: TGTGCCAGCAGTTACTCGACACAGATACCAACCTACGAGCAGTACGTC. It is translated as CASSYSTQIPTYEQYV. This chain links TRBV6-2 or TRBV6-3 with TRBJ2-7; D unclear. The length of the CDR3 is 16 residues. Germline-derived CDR1 and CDR2 are MNHEY and SVGEGT. V was cut by 0 bases and J by 2 bases, with 14 bases left in between.

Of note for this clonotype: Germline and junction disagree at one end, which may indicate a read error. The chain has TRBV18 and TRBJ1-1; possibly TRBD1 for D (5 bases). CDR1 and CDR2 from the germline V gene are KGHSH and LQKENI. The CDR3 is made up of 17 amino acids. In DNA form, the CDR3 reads TGTGCCAGCTCACCTCAAACAGGAGGCGACCGGAACACTGAAGCCTTCTTT. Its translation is CASSPQTGGDRNTEAFF.

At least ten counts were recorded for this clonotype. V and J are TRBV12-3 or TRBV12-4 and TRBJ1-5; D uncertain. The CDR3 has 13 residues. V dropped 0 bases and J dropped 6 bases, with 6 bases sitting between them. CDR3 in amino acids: CASSLAMGQPQHF. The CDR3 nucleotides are TGTGCCAGCAGTTTAGCCATGGGTCAGCCCCAGCATTTT.

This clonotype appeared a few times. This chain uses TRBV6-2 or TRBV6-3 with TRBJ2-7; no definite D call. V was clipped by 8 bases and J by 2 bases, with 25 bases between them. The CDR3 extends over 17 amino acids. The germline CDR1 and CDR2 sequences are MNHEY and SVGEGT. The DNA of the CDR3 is TGTGCCAGCCTTAAACCCGGCCTCTCTTCCAGACCCTACGAGCAGTACTTC. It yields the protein CASLKPGLSSRPYEQYF.

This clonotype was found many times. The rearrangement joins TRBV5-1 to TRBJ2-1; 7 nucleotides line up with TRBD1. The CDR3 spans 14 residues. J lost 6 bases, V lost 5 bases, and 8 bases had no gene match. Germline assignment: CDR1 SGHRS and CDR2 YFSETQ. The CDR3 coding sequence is TGCGCCAGCAGATATAGACAGGGTTTCAATGAGCAGTTCTTC. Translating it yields CASRYRQGFNEQFF.

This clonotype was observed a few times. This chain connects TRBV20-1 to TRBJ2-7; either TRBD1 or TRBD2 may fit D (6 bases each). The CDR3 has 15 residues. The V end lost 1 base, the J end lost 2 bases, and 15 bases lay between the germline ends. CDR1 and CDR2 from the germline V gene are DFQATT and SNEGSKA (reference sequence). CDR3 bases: TGCAGTGCTAGAGCGGGGGCTTCAAGGGCCTACGAGCAGTACTTC. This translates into CSARAGASRAYEQYF.

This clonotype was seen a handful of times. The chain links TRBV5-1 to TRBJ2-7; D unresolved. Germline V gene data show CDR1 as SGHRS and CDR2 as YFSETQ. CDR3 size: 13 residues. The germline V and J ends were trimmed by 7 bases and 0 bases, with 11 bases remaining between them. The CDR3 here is CASATRSSYEQYF. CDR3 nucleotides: TGCGCCAGCGCTACCAGGAGCTCCTACGAGCAGTACTTC. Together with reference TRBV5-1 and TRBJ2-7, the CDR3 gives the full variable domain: KAGVTQTPRYLIKTRGQQVTLSCSPISGHRSVSWYQQTPGQGLQFLFEYFSETQRNKGNFPGRFSGRQFSNSRSEMNVSTLELGDSALYLCASATRSSYEQYFGPGTRLTVT.

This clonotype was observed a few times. CDR3 in DNA: TGCGCCAGCAGCTTGACTCCCGGACTAGCCGATGAGCAGTTCTTC. Its protein product is CASSLTPGLADEQFF. This rearrangement joins TRBV5-1 to TRBJ2-1, with TRBD2 identical over 8 bases. This CDR3 is built from 15 residues. CDR1 and CDR2 from the germline V gene are SGHRS and YFSETQ. V lost 1 base to trimming and J lost 8 bases; unmatched junction nucleotides: 8. Full variable domain (missing parts from reference TRBV5-1 and TRBJ2-1): KAGVTQTPRYLIKTRGQQVTLSCSPISGHRSVSWYQQTPGQGLQFLFEYFSETQRNKGNFPGRFSGRQFSNSRSEMNVSTLELGDSALYLCASSLTPGLADEQFFGPGTRLTVL.

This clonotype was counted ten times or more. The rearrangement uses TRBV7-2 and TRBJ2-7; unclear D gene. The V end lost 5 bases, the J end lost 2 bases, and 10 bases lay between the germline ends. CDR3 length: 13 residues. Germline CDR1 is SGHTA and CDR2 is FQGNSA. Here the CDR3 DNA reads TGTGCCAGCAGCCAAGGACCTCCCTACGAGCAGTACTTC. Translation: CASSQGPPYEQYF. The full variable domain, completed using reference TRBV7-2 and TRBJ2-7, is GAGVSQSPSNKVTEKGKDVELRCDPISGHTALYWYRQSLGQGLEFLIYFQGNSAPDKSGLPSDRFSAERTGGSVSTLTIQRTQQEDSAVYLCASSQGPPYEQYFGPGTRLTVT.

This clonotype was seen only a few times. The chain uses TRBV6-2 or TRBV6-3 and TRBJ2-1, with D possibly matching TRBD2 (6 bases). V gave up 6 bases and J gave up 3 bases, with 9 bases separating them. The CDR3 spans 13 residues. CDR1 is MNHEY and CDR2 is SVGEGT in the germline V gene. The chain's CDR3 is CASSGTLYNEQFF. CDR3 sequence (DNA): TGTGCCAGCAGCGGGACTCTCTACAATGAGCAGTTCTTC.

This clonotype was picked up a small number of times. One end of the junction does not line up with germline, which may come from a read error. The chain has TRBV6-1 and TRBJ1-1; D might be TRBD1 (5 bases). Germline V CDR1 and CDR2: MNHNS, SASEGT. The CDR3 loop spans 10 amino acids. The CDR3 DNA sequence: TGTGCCAGCAGCAATACCAGGGTGCTCTTT. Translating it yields CASSNTRVLF.

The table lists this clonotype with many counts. CDR3 loop: CASSWDGEQYV. DNA of the CDR3: TGTGCCAGCAGCTGGGACGGAGAGCAGTACGTC. J is TRBJ2-7 and V is TRBV6-2 or TRBV6-3; D possibly matches TRBD1 or TRBD2 (5 bases each). The CDR3 sequence is 11 residues long. Germline V gene sequence: CDR1 MNHEY, CDR2 SVGEGT. Trimming took off 6 bases at V and 7 bases at J, with 10 bases between the two ends.

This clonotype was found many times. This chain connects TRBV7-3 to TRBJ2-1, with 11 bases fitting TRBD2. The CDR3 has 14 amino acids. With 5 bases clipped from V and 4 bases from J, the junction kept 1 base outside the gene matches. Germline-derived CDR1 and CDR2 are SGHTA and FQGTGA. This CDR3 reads CASSASGGYNEQFF. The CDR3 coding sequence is TGTGCCAGCAGCGCTAGCGGGGGGTACAATGAGCAGTTCTTC.

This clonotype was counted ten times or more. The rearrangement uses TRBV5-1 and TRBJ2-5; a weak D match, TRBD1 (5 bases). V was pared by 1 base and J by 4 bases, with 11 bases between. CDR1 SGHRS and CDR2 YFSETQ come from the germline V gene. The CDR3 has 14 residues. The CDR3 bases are TGCGCCAGCAGCTTGACCCTCCAGGGAGAGACCCAGTACTTC. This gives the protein CASSLTLQGETQYF.

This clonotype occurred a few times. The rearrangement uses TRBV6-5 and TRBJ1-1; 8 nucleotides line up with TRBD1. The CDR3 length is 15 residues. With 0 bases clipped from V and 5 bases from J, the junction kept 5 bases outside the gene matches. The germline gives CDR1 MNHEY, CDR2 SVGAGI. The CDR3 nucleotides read TGTGCCAGCAGTTACTCGGCAGGGGGCAGGACTGAAGCTTTCTTT. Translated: CASSYSAGGRTEAFF.

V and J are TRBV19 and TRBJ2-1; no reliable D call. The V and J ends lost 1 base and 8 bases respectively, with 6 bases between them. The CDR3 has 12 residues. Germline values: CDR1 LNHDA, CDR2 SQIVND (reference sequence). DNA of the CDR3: TGTGCCAGTAGTATAGTACTCGATGAGCAGTTCTTC. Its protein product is CASSIVLDEQFF.

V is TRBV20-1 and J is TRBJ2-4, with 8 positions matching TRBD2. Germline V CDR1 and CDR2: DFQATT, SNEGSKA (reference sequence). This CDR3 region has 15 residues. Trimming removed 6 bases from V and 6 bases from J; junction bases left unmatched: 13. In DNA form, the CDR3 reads TGCAGTGCCACCACCCAACGCGGGGGGAGAAACATTCAGTACTTC. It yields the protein CSATTQRGGRNIQYF.

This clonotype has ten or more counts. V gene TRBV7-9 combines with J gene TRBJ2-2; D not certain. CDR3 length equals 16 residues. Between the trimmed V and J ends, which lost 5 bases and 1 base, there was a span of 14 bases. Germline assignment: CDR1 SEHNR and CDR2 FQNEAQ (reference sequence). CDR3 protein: CASSRQMWENTGELFF. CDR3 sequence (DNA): TGTGCCAGCAGCCGCCAAATGTGGGAGAACACCGGGGAGCTGTTTTTT.

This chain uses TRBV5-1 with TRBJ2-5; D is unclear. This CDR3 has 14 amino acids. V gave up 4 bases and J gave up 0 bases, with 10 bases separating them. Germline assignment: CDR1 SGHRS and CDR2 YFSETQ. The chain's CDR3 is CASSASTNQETQYF. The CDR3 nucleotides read TGCGCCAGCAGCGCCTCGACAAACCAAGAGACCCAGTACTTC.

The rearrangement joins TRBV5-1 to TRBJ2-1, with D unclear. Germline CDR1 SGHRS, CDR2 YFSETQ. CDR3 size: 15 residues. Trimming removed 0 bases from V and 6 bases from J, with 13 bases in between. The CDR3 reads CASSLEDAGSNEQFF. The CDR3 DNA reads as TGCGCCAGCAGCTTGGAGGATGCAGGAAGCAATGAGCAGTTCTTC.

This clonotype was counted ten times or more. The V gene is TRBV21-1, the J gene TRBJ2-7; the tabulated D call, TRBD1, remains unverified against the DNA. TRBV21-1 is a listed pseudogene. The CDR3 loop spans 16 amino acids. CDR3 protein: CASSIGTGKRYYEQYF. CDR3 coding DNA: TGTGCCAGCAGCATTGGGACAGGGAAGAGGTACTACGAGCAGTACTTC.

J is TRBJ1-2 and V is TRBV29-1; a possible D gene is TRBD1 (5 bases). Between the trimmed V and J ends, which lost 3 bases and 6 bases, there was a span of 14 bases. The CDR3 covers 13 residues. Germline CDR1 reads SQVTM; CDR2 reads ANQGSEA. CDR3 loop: CSVDLDTEDGYTF. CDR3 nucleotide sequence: TGCAGCGTTGACCTGGACACCGAAGATGGCTACACCTTC.

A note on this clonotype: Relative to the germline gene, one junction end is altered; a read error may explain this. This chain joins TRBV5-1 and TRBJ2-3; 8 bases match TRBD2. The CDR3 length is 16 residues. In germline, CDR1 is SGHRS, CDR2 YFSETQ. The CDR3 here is CASSLSTGGALDTQFF. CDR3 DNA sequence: TGCGCCAGCAGCTTGTCGACCGGGGGGGCCCTCGATACGCAGTTTTTT.

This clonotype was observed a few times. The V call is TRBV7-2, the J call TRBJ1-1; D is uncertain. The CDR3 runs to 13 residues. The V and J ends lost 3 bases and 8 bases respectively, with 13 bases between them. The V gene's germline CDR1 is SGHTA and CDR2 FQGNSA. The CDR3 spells CASSFELRVEAFF. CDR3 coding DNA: TGTGCCAGCAGCTTTGAACTGAGGGTCGAAGCTTTCTTT. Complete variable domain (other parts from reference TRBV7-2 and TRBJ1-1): GAGVSQSPSNKVTEKGKDVELRCDPISGHTALYWYRQSLGQGLEFLIYFQGNSAPDKSGLPSDRFSAERTGGSVSTLTIQRTQQEDSAVYLCASSFELRVEAFFGQGTRLTVV.

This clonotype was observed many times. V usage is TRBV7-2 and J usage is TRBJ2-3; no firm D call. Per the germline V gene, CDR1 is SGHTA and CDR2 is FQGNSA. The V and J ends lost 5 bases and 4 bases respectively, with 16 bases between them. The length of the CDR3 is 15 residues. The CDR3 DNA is TGTGCCAGCAGCCCAGCTCTCGTGTATGCAGATACGCAGTATTTT. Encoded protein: CASSPALVYADTQYF.

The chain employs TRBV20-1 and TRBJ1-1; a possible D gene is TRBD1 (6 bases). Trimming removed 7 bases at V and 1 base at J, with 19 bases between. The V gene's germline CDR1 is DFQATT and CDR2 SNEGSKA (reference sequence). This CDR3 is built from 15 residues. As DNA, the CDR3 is TGCAGTGTTGCGTGGCAGGCCAGGGGGAACACTGAAGCTTTCTTT. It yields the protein CSVAWQARGNTEAFF.

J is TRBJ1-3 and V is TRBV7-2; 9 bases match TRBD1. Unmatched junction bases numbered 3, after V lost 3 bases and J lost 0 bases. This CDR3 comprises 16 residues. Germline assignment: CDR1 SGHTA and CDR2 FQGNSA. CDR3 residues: CASSLMTGGSGNTIYF. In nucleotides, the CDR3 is TGTGCCAGCAGCTTGATGACAGGGGGCTCTGGAAACACCATATATTTT.

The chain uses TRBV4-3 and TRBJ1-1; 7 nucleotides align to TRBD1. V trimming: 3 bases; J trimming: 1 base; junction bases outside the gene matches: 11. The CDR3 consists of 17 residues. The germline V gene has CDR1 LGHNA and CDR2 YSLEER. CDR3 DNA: TGCGCCAGCAGCCAGCTCCGGGACAGCAAGACGAACACTGAAGCTTTCTTT. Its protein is CASSQLRDSKTNTEAFF.

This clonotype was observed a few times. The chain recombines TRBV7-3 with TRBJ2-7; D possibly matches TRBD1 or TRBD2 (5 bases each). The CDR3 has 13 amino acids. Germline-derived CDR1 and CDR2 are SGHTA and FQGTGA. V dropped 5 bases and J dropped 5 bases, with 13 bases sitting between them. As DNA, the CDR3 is TGTGCCAGCAGCCCAAGGGACCACCACGAGCAGTACTTC. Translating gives CASSPRDHHEQYF.